A selection of T cell receptor beta chains follows, all from one sample in a study of T cell responses to AZD1222 COVID-19 vaccine. The table came from immunoSEQ multiplex PCR; TCRdb's copy has only in-frame clones and leaves some out. The sample consists of about 100,000 clones, roughly nine tenths of them appearing once. Here the sequenced sample was peripheral blood, taken on day 0 of AZD1222 vaccination. The source of these receptors is an adult in good health. The CDR3 runs from the conserved cysteine through the conserved F or W. The D gene is left open where the match is weak. Only some rows state a clone size, as once, few, many or a class for expanded clones.

cdr3_aa cdr3_nt d_call j_call clone_size v_call
CASSLDQVQRGTDTQYF TGTGCCAGCAGCTTAGATCAAGTCCAGCGGGGTACAGATACGCAGTATTTT TRBD2 TRBJ2-3 - TRBV11-3
CASSHGTLRLVGNTIYF TGTGCCAGCAGCCACGGGACACTAAGGCTAGTGGGAAACACCATATATTTT - TRBJ1-3 - TRBV3-1/TRBV3-2
CSARDSAGYTF TGCAGTGCTAGAGATTCTGCTGGCTACACCTTC - TRBJ1-2 - TRBV20-1
CASSRGQGIGGYTF TGTGCCAGCAGCCGCGGGCAGGGCATCGGCGGCTACACCTTC - TRBJ1-2 - TRBV3-1/TRBV3-2
CASSVEAWNYGYTF TGTGCCAGCAGCGTAGAGGCCTGGAACTATGGCTACACCTTC - TRBJ1-2 once TRBV9
CASTQHMNTEAFF TGTGCCAGCACCCAGCACATGAACACTGAAGCTTTCTTT - TRBJ1-1 - TRBV14
CASSESQGFGYTF TGTGCCAGCAGTGAATCACAGGGATTTGGCTACACCTTC - TRBJ1-2 - TRBV6-1
CASSPRAGYTEAFF TGTGCCAGCAGCCCCAGGGCTGGATACACTGAAGCTTTCTTT - TRBJ1-1 - TRBV5-5
CASGKDTITEAFF TGTGCTAGTGGCAAGGACACGATCACTGAAGCTTTCTTT - TRBJ1-1 - TRBV12-5
CAWSVSVGNQPQHF TGTGCCTGGAGTGTCTCGGTCGGGAATCAGCCCCAGCATTTT - TRBJ1-5 - TRBV30
CASRPVLDEQYF TGTGCCAGCAGACCCGTCTTGGACGAGCAGTACTTC - TRBJ2-7 - TRBV27
CASSLGPMGQGGYNEQFF TGTGCCAGCAGCTTGGGACCGATGGGACAGGGGGGGTACAATGAGCAGTTCTTC TRBD1 TRBJ2-1 - TRBV5-1
CASSNNPLYGYTF TGTGCCAGCAGTAATAACCCCCTATATGGCTACACCTTC - TRBJ1-2 - TRBV27
CASSAPPGGQETQYF TGTGCCAGCAGCGCCCCCCCGGGCGGACAAGAGACCCAGTACTTC - TRBJ2-5 - TRBV9
CASSPDRSFYNEQFF TGTGCCAGTAGCCCCGACAGGTCATTCTACAATGAGCAGTTCTTC - TRBJ2-1 - TRBV19
CASSQDGGGGNGGYTF TGTGCCAGCAGCCAAGATGGGGGAGGGGGTAACGGTGGCTACACCTTC - TRBJ1-2 - TRBV4-2
CASSSLAGSIQETQYF TGTGCCAGCAGTTCCCTAGCGGGATCGATTCAAGAGACCCAGTACTTC TRBD2 TRBJ2-5 - TRBV6-2/TRBV6-3
CASSESPQDALQGNTIYF TGTGCCAGCAGCGAAAGCCCACAGGACGCACTACAGGGAAACACCATATATTTT - TRBJ1-3 - TRBV7-6
CASSLGPSSGNTIYF TGTGCCAGCAGTCTAGGACCGAGCTCTGGAAACACCATATATTTT - TRBJ1-3 - TRBV3-1/TRBV3-2
CASSEARGLGSPLHF TGTGCCAGCAGTGAAGCAAGGGGGCTGGGGTCACCCCTCCACTTT TRBD1 TRBJ1-6 - TRBV6-1
CASSLADGGDGYTF TGCGCCAGCAGCTTGGCGGACGGGGGCGATGGCTACACCTTC - TRBJ1-2 - TRBV5-1
CASSTDRVGNEQFF TGTGCCAGCAGCACCGACAGGGTGGGTAATGAGCAGTTCTTC TRBD1 TRBJ2-1 - TRBV2
CSVRTGVTDTQYF TGCAGCGTCCGGACAGGGGTGACAGATACGCAGTATTTT TRBD1 TRBJ2-3 few TRBV29-1
CASSTLGAGNTIYF TGTGCCAGTAGTACCTTGGGGGCTGGAAACACCATATATTTT - TRBJ1-3 once TRBV19
CASSTGITDTQYF TGTGCCAGTAGTACAGGGATCACAGATACGCAGTATTTT - TRBJ2-3 - TRBV19
CASSYTSPPGQTQYF TGTGCCAGCAGTTACACAAGCCCACCGGGCCAGACCCAGTACTTC - TRBJ2-5 - TRBV6-2/TRBV6-3
CASSSGPGAQPQHF TGTGCCAGCAGCTCTGGCCCCGGGGCACAGCCCCAGCATTTT - TRBJ1-5 - TRBV7-9
CASSLGGGDYTF TGTGCCAGCAGCTTAGGAGGGGGCGACTACACCTTC TRBD1 TRBJ1-2 - TRBV7-3
CASSPIFSGQSNTEAFF TGCGCCAGCAGCCCGATCTTTTCGGGACAGTCGAACACTGAAGCTTTCTTT TRBD1 TRBJ1-1 - TRBV5-1
CASSGTTGGVWDTQYF TGTGCCAGCAGCGGAACCACAGGGGGCGTTTGGGATACGCAGTATTTT TRBD1 TRBJ2-3 - TRBV9
CASSFPGQNTEAFF TGTGCTAGCAGCTTCCCGGGACAGAACACTGAAGCTTTCTTT - TRBJ1-1 - TRBV7-7
CASSGQGFTGELFF TGTGCCAGTAGTGGACAGGGATTCACCGGGGAGCTGTTTTTT TRBD1 TRBJ2-2 - TRBV19
CASSQVEEAPTFNTGELFF TGTGCCAGCAGCCAAGTTGAGGAGGCCCCCACATTTAACACCGGGGAGCTGTTTTTT - TRBJ2-2 - TRBV3-1/TRBV3-2
CASSETGPGNSPLHF TGTGCCAGCAGTGAAACGGGACCGGGCAATTCACCCCTCCACTTT - TRBJ1-6 - TRBV25-1
CAWSVGFGEAATEAFF TGTGCCTGGAGTGTAGGGTTTGGAGAGGCGGCCACTGAAGCTTTCTTT - TRBJ1-1 - TRBV30
CASSLLGREETQYF TGTGCCAGTAGTCTTCTAGGACGAGAAGAGACCCAGTACTTC - TRBJ2-5 - TRBV19
CATRAGTGRGETQYF TGTGCCACCAGAGCGGGAACCGGCCGGGGGGAGACCCAGTACTTC TRBD2 TRBJ2-5 - TRBV2
CASSQDWGTANTGELFF TGTGCCAGCAGCCAAGATTGGGGGACAGCGAACACCGGGGAGCTGTTTTTT TRBD1 TRBJ2-2 - TRBV14
CASSLVPASGYTF TGTGCCAGCAGCTTAGTCCCGGCAAGTGGCTACACCTTC - TRBJ1-2 - TRBV11-2
CATSENVGSFGQPQHF TGTGCCACCAGTGAAAACGTCGGGAGTTTCGGTCAGCCCCAGCATTTT - TRBJ1-5 - TRBV24-1
CASSYSPRGNYGYTF TGTGCCAGCAGTTACTCGCCACGGGGTAACTATGGCTACACCTTC - TRBJ1-2 - TRBV6-5
CASGLVVGPGSRDGYTF TGTGCTAGTGGTTTGGTAGTAGGCCCCGGGTCTCGTGATGGCTACACCTTC - TRBJ1-2 - TRBV12-5
CASSGGLGPYNEQFF TGTGCCAGCAGCGGTGGACTAGGCCCCTACAATGAGCAGTTCTTC TRBD2 TRBJ2-1 few TRBV9
CASSHPGGGGTDTQYF TGTGCCAGCAGCCATCCGGGCGGGGGAGGCACAGATACGCAGTATTTT TRBD2 TRBJ2-3 - TRBV7-3
CASSTHPRNTEAFF TGTGCCAGCAGCACACACCCCCGAAACACTGAAGCTTTCTTT - TRBJ1-1 - TRBV5-1